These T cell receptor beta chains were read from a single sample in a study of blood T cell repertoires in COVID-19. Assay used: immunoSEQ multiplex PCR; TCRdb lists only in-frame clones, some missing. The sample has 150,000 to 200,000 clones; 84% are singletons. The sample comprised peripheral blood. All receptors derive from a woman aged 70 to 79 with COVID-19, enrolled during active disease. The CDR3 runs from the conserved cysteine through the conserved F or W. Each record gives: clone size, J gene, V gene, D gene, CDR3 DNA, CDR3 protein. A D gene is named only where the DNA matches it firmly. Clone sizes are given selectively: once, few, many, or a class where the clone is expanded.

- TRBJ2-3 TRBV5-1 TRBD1 TGCGCCAGCAAGCTTGGGGACAGTAGCACAGATACGCAGTATTTT CASKLGDSSTDTQYF
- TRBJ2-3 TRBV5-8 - TGTGCCAGCAGCTTAAGGCGGGGAGCTGGAGATACGCAGTATTTT CASSLRRGAGDTQYF
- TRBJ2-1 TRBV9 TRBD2 TGTGCCAGCAGCGTGGAATCTAGCGGGAGTTACAATGAGCAGTTCTTC CASSVESSGSYNEQFF
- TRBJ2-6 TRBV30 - TGTGCCTGGGACCAGGGCTCCGGGGCCAACGTCCTGACTTTC CAWDQGSGANVLTF
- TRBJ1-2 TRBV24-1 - TGTGCCACCAGTGATTTCAGAGGCTACACCTTC CATSDFRGYTF
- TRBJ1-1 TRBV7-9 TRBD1 TGTGCCAGCAGCTCCCGGCGGGGACAGGAGACTGAAGCTTTCTTT CASSSRRGQETEAFF
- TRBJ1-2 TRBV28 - TGTGCCAGCAGACCCCCCGCGCGGTCCTATGGCTACACCTTC CASRPPARSYGYTF
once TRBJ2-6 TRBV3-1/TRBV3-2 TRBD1 TGTGCCAGCAGCCAATTCGGGACAGGGTTTGGGGCCAACGTCCTGACTTTC CASSQFGTGFGANVLTF
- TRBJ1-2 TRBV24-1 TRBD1 TGTGCCACCAGTGGAGCAGGGGGCTATGGCTACACCTTC CATSGAGGYGYTF
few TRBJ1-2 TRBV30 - TGTGCCACCCGTAGGCGGGGTCACTATGGCTACACCTTC CATRRRGHYGYTF
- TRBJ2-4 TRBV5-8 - TGTGCCAGCAGCTTGGTGGAGCCCCGAGCCAAAAACATTCAGTACTTC CASSLVEPRAKNIQYF
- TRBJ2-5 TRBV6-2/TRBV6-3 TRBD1 TGTGCCAGCAGTTACTCGAGGGACAGACGGTACCAAGAGACCCAGTACTTC CASSYSRDRRYQETQYF
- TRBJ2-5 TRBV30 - TGTGCCTGGACTTCGGGGGAGCAAGAGACCCAGTACTTC CAWTSGEQETQYF
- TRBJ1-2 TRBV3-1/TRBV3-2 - TGTGCCAGCAGCCAAGGCGCGGCTAACTATGGCTACACCTTC CASSQGAANYGYTF
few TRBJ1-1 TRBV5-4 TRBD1 TGTGCCAGCGGCTCAGGGGGCGGTGGGGAAACTGAAGCTTTCTTT CASGSGGGGETEAFF
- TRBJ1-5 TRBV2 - TGTGCCAGCATGACGACAGGAAGCAGCAATCAGCCCCAGCATTTT CASMTTGSSNQPQHF
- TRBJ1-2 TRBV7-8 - TGTGCCAGCAGCACCGGAGGGCGCGTAATTCCCATTGGCTACACCTTC CASSTGGRVIPIGYTF
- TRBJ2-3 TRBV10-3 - TGTGCCATCAGTGAGTCAACTCGCACAGATACGCAGTATTTT CAISESTRTDTQYF
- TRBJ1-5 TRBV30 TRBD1 TGTGCCTGGAGTGGGTCAGGGGGTAGGAATCAGCCCCAGCATTTT CAWSGSGGRNQPQHF
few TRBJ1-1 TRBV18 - TGTGCCAGCTCACCAGTCTCAGGGGAGTTAGCTGAAGCTTTCTTT CASSPVSGELAEAFF
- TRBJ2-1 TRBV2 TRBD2 TGTGCCAGCGGAAGAATAGCGGGAGGTTCATACAATGAGCAGTTCTTC CASGRIAGGSYNEQFF
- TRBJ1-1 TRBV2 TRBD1 TGTGCCAGCAGTGAAGCAAGGGGGCGTCGGACTGAAGCTTTCTTT CASSEARGRRTEAFF
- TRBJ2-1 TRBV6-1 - TGTGCCAGCAGTGAAGCTCGGGCGGGGGAGCAGTTCTTC CASSEARAGEQFF
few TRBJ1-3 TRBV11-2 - TGTGCCAGCAGCTTAGATGGGGGGTCTGGAAACACCATATATTTT CASSLDGGSGNTIYF
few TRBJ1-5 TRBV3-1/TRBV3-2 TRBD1 TGTGCCAGCAGCCAAGAGTCAACAGGGGATCAGCCCCAGCATTTT CASSQESTGDQPQHF
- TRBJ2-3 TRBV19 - TGTGCCAGTATAGATGGGAGATCAGATACGCAGTATTTT CASIDGRSDTQYF
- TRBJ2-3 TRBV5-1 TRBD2 TGCGCCAGCAGCTTAGGGACTAGCGGGGGTTCCGGGACCCGCACAGATACGCAGTATTTT CASSLGTSGGSGTRTDTQYF
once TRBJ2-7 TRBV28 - TGTGCCAGCAGCGGGACTCTCTCCTACGAGCAGTACTTC CASSGTLSYEQYF
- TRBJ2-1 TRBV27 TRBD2 TGTGCCAGCAGTCCACCGACTAGCTCGGCCTACAATGAGCAGTTCTTC CASSPPTSSAYNEQFF
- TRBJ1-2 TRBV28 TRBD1 TGTGCCAGCAGTCGGCAGGGGGCCTATGGCTACACCTTC CASSRQGAYGYTF
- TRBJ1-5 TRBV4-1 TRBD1 TGCGCCAGCAGCCAACCGGACAGGGGGTATCAGCCCCAGCATTTT CASSQPDRGYQPQHF
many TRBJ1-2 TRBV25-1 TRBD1 TGTGCCAGCAGAGACGACAGGGGAGGAGATGGCTACACCTTC CASRDDRGGDGYTF
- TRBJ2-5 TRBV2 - TGTGCCAGCAGTGTTCAGGGAGAGACCCAGTACTTC CASSVQGETQYF
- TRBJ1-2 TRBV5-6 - TGTGCCAGCACCTTGATGGGAGGCGATAACTATGGCTACACCTTC CASTLMGGDNYGYTF
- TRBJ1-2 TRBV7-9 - TGTGCCAGCAGCCAGGTTAGGAACTATGGCTACACCTTC CASSQVRNYGYTF
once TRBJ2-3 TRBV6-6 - TGTGCCAGCAGTCCGCGGGGCCTGAGACCTCGGTCAGATACGCAGTATTTT CASSPRGLRPRSDTQYF
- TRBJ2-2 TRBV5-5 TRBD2 TGTGCCAGCAGCCAAAGCGGGGGGGCTTCCGGGGAGCTGTTTTTT CASSQSGGASGELFF
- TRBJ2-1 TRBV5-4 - TGTGCCAGCAGCTTTGGGGGGGGGCTTAACAATGAGCAGTTCTTC CASSFGGGLNNEQFF
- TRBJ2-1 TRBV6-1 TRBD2 TGTGCCAGCAGTGAAGCGCGTACTAGCGGGAGAGATGAGCAGTTCTTC CASSEARTSGRDEQFF
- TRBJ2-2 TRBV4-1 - TGCGCCAGCAGCCCCCTTAGCGGGGAGCTGTTTTTT CASSPLSGELFF
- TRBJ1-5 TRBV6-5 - TGTGCCAGCAGAGGGGATAACCTCAATCAGCCCCAGCATTTT CASRGDNLNQPQHF
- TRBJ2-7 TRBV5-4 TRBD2 TGTGCCAGCAGCTTCTCCAGGGAGGGGATTGGGGCCGAGCAGTACTTC CASSFSREGIGAEQYF
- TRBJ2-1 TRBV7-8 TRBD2 TGTGCCAGCAGCTTAGAAAGCGGGAGGGCTTTAGATGAGCAGTTCTTC CASSLESGRALDEQFF
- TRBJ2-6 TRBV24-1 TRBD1 TGTGCCACCAGTGATCCCGGGACAGGGGTCAACGTCCTGACTTTC CATSDPGTGVNVLTF
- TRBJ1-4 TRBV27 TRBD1 TGTGCCAGCAGTTTCTGGACAGGGAGGGGAAAACTGTTTTTT CASSFWTGRGKLFF
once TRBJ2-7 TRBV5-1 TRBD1 TGCGCCAGCAGCCGCGACTCAGGGGGCTTCTCCTACGAGCAGTACTTC CASSRDSGGFSYEQYF
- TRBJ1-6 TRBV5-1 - TGCGCCAGCAGCACAGGGAGTAATTCACCCCTCCACTTT CASSTGSNSPLHF
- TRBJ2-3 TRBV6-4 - TGTGCCAGCAGTCTCCTAGGATCGGGAGATACGCAGTATTTT CASSLLGSGDTQYF
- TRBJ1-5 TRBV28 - TGTGCCAGCAGTTTGGGGGGAACGAATCAGCCCCAGCATTTT CASSLGGTNQPQHF
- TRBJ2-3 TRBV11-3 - TGTGCCAGCAGCTTAGATGGCCCGGATACGCAGTATTTT CASSLDGPDTQYF
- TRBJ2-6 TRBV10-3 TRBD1 TGTGCCATCAGCACAGGGGCCTCTGGGGCCAACGTCCTGACTTTC CAISTGASGANVLTF
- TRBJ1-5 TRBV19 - TGTGCCAGTCACAGGAGTAATCAGCCCCAGCATTTT CASHRSNQPQHF
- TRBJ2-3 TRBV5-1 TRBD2 TGCGCCAGCAGTCCTAGCGGGGGGGCTAATACGCAGTATTTT CASSPSGGANTQYF
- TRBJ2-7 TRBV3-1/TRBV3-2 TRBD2 TGTGCCAGCAGCCCACAAGCGGGAGAGCCTGTCGAGCAGTACTTC CASSPQAGEPVEQYF
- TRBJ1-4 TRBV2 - TGTGCCAGCAGTGAAGAGCGGATCTCCAATGAAAAACTGTTTTTT CASSEERISNEKLFF
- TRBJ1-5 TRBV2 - TGTGCCAGCAGTGACCAGGCACGACCCGGTCAGCCCCAGCATTTT CASSDQARPGQPQHF
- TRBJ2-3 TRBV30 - TGTGCCTGGAGAGGAGCTTACACAGATACGCAGTATTTT CAWRGAYTDTQYF
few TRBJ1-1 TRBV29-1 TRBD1 TGCAGCGTTGTGGGACAGGACGAGGGAGCTTTCTTT CSVVGQDEGAFF